These T cell receptor beta chains were read from a single sample in a study of T-cell reconstitution after alpha-beta-depleted transplantation in children. TCRdb reanalysed the PCR reads using MiXCR and keeps one entry per CDR3 protein. The table records roughly 590,000 distinct CDR3 sequences, 16% of them present only once. The material was PBMCs from the stem cell graft donor, obtained from the stem cell graft. The receptors originated from a human donor who donated a stem cell graft to a child with acute myeloid leukemia. Both conserved end residues are part of each CDR3. D genes are given only for firm matches. For some rows the clone size is stated as once, few or many, or as a class when expanded; others skip it.

>few|NA|TRBJ2-1|TRBV3-1
TGTGCCAGCAGCCAAGAGTCGCGGGGGCACAATGAGCAGTTCTTC
CASSQESRGHNEQFF
>many|NA|TRBJ2-3|TRBV15
TGTGCCACCAGCAGAGATGGAGACGATACGCAGTATTTT
CATSRDGDDTQYF
>NA|NA|TRBJ1-3|TRBV15
TGTGCCACCAGCAGAGATCGCGCAGGGAGCTCTGGAAACACCATATATTTT
CATSRDRAGSSGNTIYF
>few|NA|TRBJ2-3|TRBV28
TGTGCCAGCAGTAAGCCTGGGAGCACAGATACGCAGTATTTT
CASSKPGSTDTQYF
>NA|TRBD1|TRBJ1-4|TRBV15
TGTGCCACCAGCAGAGGTAGTTGGACAGGGCCTGAAAAACTGTTTTTT
CATSRGSWTGPEKLFF
>few|NA|TRBJ2-5|TRBV3-1
TGTGCCAGCAGCCAAAGTCAGACCCAGTACTTC
CASSQSQTQYF
>many|NA|TRBJ1-1|TRBV29-1
TGCAGCGTTGAATCAGGGAACACTGAAGCTTTCTTT
CSVESGNTEAFF
>few|TRBD2|TRBJ2-5|TRBV11-2
TGTGCCAGCAGCTTCTCCTGGGGACTAGCGGGGCCCAGGGAGACCCAGTACTTC
CASSFSWGLAGPRETQYF
>NA|TRBD1|TRBJ2-3|TRBV27
TGTGCCACCACCCAGGACAGGGGGCACACTGATACGCAGTATTTT
CATTQDRGHTDTQYF
>few|NA|TRBJ1-2|TRBV7-9
TGTGCCAGCAGCCCCGGGGCAGTTTACTACTATGGCTACACCTTC
CASSPGAVYYYGYTF
>many|NA|TRBJ2-2|TRBV20-1
TGCAGTGCTAGAGATCTGAGACTTACCAGCAACACCGGGGAGCTGTTTTTT
CSARDLRLTSNTGELFF
>NA|TRBD1|TRBJ2-1|TRBV27
TGTGCCAGCAGTAGGGGGACAGGGGCCCACAATGAGCAGTTCTTC
CASSRGTGAHNEQFF
>NA|TRBD1|TRBJ2-2|TRBV25-1
TGTGCCAGCAGCAGGGGGTGGGATACCGGGGAGCTGTTTTTT
CASSRGWDTGELFF
>few|TRBD1|TRBJ1-4|TRBV6-1
TGTGCCAGCAGCCTATCCGACAGGGGAGGAGAAAAACTGTTTTTT
CASSLSDRGGEKLFF
>many|NA|TRBJ1-4|TRBV20-1
TGCAGTGCTAGGAGACAGCCTACAACTAATGAAAAACTGTTTTTT
CSARRQPTTNEKLFF
>many|NA|TRBJ2-1|TRBV7-7
TGTGCCAGCAGCTTAGTACCTAGCCGGGAGCAGTTCTTC
CASSLVPSREQFF
>many|TRBD1|TRBJ1-2|TRBV7-9
TGTGCCAGCAGCACTCAAACAGGGGGCAGTAACTATGGCTACACCTTC
CASSTQTGGSNYGYTF
>NA|TRBD1|TRBJ2-1|TRBV5-8
TGTGCCAGCAGCTTGAGCCTAGGGACAGGGGGCAGTGAGCAGTTCTTC
CASSLSLGTGGSEQFF
>many|NA|TRBJ1-2|TRBV29-1
TGCAGCGTTGAGGGGGAATACGGCTACACCTTC
CSVEGEYGYTF
>many|NA|TRBJ1-2|TRBV6-6
TGTGCCAGCAGTTACACATACTATGGCTACACCTTC
CASSYTYYGYTF
>few|NA|TRBJ1-2|TRBV6-1
TGTGCCAGCAGTCCGGCGAGACAGGAACTACCTAACTATGGCTACACCTTC
CASSPARQELPNYGYTF
>NA|NA|TRBJ1-5|TRBV4-2
TGTGCCAGCGGCCCCGGGACGGATAGCAATCAGCCCCAGCATTTT
CASGPGTDSNQPQHF
>NA|NA|TRBJ1-2|TRBV29-1
TGCAGCGTCCGAGAAGGTTTTGACTATGGCTACACCTTC
CSVREGFDYGYTF
>few|NA|TRBJ2-1|TRBV5-1
TGCGCCAGCAGCGACATGATGGTGGATGAGCAGTTCTTC
CASSDMMVDEQFF
>few|TRBD2|TRBJ2-1|TRBV9
TGTGCCAGCAGCGCACCGTTAGGTAGCGGGGACAATGAGCAGTTCTTC
CASSAPLGSGDNEQFF
>NA|TRBD1|TRBJ2-3|TRBV5-1
TGCGCCAGCAGCAAACAGGGGGCCCCAGATACGCAGTATTTT
CASSKQGAPDTQYF
>few|NA|TRBJ1-1|TRBV12-3/TRBV12-4
TGTGCCAGCAGTTATGGACGTCCGGATGAAGCTTTCTTT
CASSYGRPDEAFF
>few|NA|TRBJ2-3|TRBV19
TGTGCCAGTGGCGACGGGTGGGGCACAGATACGCAGTATTTT
CASGDGWGTDTQYF
>many|NA|TRBJ2-1|TRBV15
TGTGCCACCAGCAGAGTTGTTTACAATGAGCAGTTCTTC
CATSRVVYNEQFF
>NA|NA|TRBJ2-7|TRBV9
TGTGCCAGCAGCGTAGGGGACGGCGCCTCCTACGAGCAGTACTTC
CASSVGDGASYEQYF
>many|NA|TRBJ2-2|TRBV7-3
TGTGCCAGCAGCTTGGTCAGCCTGAACACCGGGGAGCTGTTTTTT
CASSLVSLNTGELFF
>NA|TRBD2|TRBJ2-1|TRBV6-2/TRBV6-3
TGTGCCAGCAGTTCCCGACTAGCGGGAACGCCGGACAATGAGCAGTTCTTC
CASSSRLAGTPDNEQFF
>NA|TRBD2|TRBJ2-3|TRBV20-1
TGCAGTGCTAGTAGCGGGGACCGCGCAGATACGCAGTATTTT
CSASSGDRADTQYF
>few|NA|TRBJ1-1|TRBV7-2
TGTGCCAGCAGCTTAAATGGCCTGAAAGCTTTCTTT
CASSLNGLKAFF
>NA|NA|TRBJ2-2|TRBV6-4
TGTGCCAGCAGTGATGAGGGGGGGAGGAACACCGGGGAGCTGTTTTTT
CASSDEGGRNTGELFF
>NA|NA|TRBJ2-5|TRBV7-2
TGTGCCAGCAGCTTAGGTCCCGAAGGGACCCAGTACTTC
CASSLGPEGTQYF
>few|TRBD1|TRBJ1-3|TRBV5-1
TGCGCCAGCAGCTCGGAAGCCGGGACAGGGTTCTCTGGAAACACCATATATTTT
CASSSEAGTGFSGNTIYF
>NA|NA|TRBJ2-1|TRBV7-9
TGTGCCAGCAACCGAAGAGGAGGGACGGGGTCCTACAATGAGCAGTTCTTC
CASNRRGGTGSYNEQFF
>NA|TRBD1|TRBJ1-1|TRBV20-1
TGCAGTGCTAAAAGAGTAGACAGGGGGCACCCAGAAGCTTTCTTT
CSAKRVDRGHPEAFF
>few|NA|TRBJ2-5|TRBV19
TGTGCCACGGAGGAGGGGCAGACCCAGTACTTC
CATEEGQTQYF
>many|TRBD1|TRBJ2-7|TRBV29-1
TGCAGCGTTGAGAGCGGACAGGGGGCCTCCTACGAGCAGTACTTC
CSVESGQGASYEQYF
>NA|TRBD2|TRBJ2-4|TRBV7-9
TGTGCCAGCAGCTCCGGACTAGAGGGGTACTTC
CASSSGLEGYF
>NA|TRBD1|TRBJ2-1|TRBV20-1
TGCAGTGCTTCCGGGACAGGCCCTTTCGATCAGCAGTTCTTC
CSASGTGPFDQQFF
>many|TRBD1|TRBJ1-1|TRBV20-1
TGCAGTGCTACACCCAGGGGGCGGGGCACTGAAGCTTTCTTT
CSATPRGRGTEAFF
>many|NA|TRBJ1-2|TRBV27
TGTGCCAGCAGGGCACAGCGGATTGATGGCTACACCTTC
CASRAQRIDGYTF
>many|TRBD1|TRBJ2-7|TRBV20-1
TGCAGTGCTCCCAAGGCAGGGGGAGAGCAGTACTTC
CSAPKAGGEQYF
>many|TRBD2|TRBJ2-2|TRBV20-1
TGCAGTGCTAGAGATCTCAGGCGACTAGCGGGGGGGAACACCGGGGAGCTGTTTTTT
CSARDLRRLAGGNTGELFF
>NA|NA|TRBJ2-6|TRBV27
TGTGCCAGCAGACCCGACAGGATCTCTGGGGCCAACGTCCTGACTTTC
CASRPDRISGANVLTF